The 11 T cell receptor beta chains below all came from one sample that was sequenced in a study of control samples from healthy donors and cancer patients. The table came from immunoSEQ multiplex PCR; TCRdb's copy has only in-frame clones and leaves some out. This sample yields under 150,000 clones, of which 89% are seen a single time; less than 5% belongs to the top ten. Source material: blood. These receptors all come from a young man in good health.

V is TRBV29-1 and J is TRBJ2-3; 7 nucleotides agree with TRBD1. Germline CDR1 SQVTM, CDR2 ANQGSEA. V gave up 8 bases and J gave up 1 base; unmatched junction bases: 3. This CDR3 is built from 12 residues. CDR3: CSHGQGTDTQYF. In nucleotides, the CDR3 is TGCAGCCACGGACAGGGCACAGATACGCAGTATTTT.

This chain connects TRBV3-1 (or the pseudogene TRBV3-2) to TRBJ2-7; D call uncertain. Germline lookup yields CDR1 LGHDT and CDR2 YNNKEL (reference sequence). Trimming shortened V by 2 bases and J by 1 base, and 9 bases separated the two germline ends. The CDR3 spans 14 residues. The chain's CDR3 is CASSQSATSYEQYF. DNA of the CDR3: TGTGCCAGCAGCCAATCGGCAACATCCTACGAGCAGTACTTC.

The chain is built from TRBV9 and TRBJ1-2; TRBD1 agrees at 10 bases. Germline V gene sequence: CDR1 SGDLS, CDR2 YYNGEE. The CDR3 loop spans 17 amino acids. Unmatched junction bases numbered 9, after V lost 3 bases and J lost 1 base. The CDR3 DNA reads TGTGCCAGCAGCGGAAGACAGGGGGCGATGGGTAACTATGGCTACACCTTC. It yields the protein CASSGRQGAMGNYGYTF. Looking up the rest from reference TRBV9 and TRBJ1-2 gives the full variable domain: DSGVTQTPKHLITATGQRVTLRCSPRSGDLSVYWYQQSLDQGLQFLIQYYNGEERAKGNILERFSAQQFPDLHSELNLSSLELGDSALYFCASSGRQGAMGNYGYTFGSGTRLTVV.

The J gene is TRBJ2-1, the V gene TRBV29-1; TRBD1 is a possible D gene (5 bases). The V and J ends lost 3 bases and 7 bases respectively, with 13 bases between them. CDR3 size: 13 residues. Germline values: CDR1 SQVTM, CDR2 ANQGSEA. CDR3 DNA: TGCAGCGTTGATAAGGTAGGGGCGAATGAGCAGTTCTTC. Protein product: CSVDKVGANEQFF.

Remarks on this clone: One junction end disagrees with the germline gene, perhaps due to a read error. The genes are TRBV10-3 and TRBJ2-1, with a possible D match to TRBD2 (7 bases). The CDR3 is 14 residues long. Germline V CDR1 and CDR2: ENHRY, SYGVKD. The CDR3 region has the DNA TGTGCCATCAGTGAGATGGGGGGGGCTAGCGCCGTGATCTTC. This translates into CAISEMGGASAVIF.

CDR3 protein: CAWSAAGTGSHEQYF. DNA of the CDR3: TGTGCCTGGAGTGCCGCCGGGACAGGGTCCCACGAGCAGTACTTC. The chain joins TRBV30 to TRBJ2-7, with 9 positions matching TRBD1. V was pared by 1 base and J by 5 bases, with 9 bases of the junction left unmatched. Germline V gives CDR1 GTSNPN, CDR2 SVGIG (reference sequence). This CDR3 is 15 amino acids long.

The rearrangement links TRBV7-6 to TRBJ1-2; D is undetermined. CDR3 length equals 15 residues. In germline, CDR1 is SGHVS, CDR2 FNYEAQ. V lost 5 bases and J 0 bases, leaving 13 bases between the germline ends. The CDR3 reads CASSEYPEANYGYTF. The CDR3 nucleotides read TGTGCCAGCAGCGAGTACCCAGAAGCTAACTATGGCTACACCTTC. Complete variable domain (other parts from reference TRBV7-6 and TRBJ1-2): GAGVSQSPRYKVTKRGQDVALRCDPISGHVSLYWYRQALGQGPEFLTYFNYEAQQDKSGLPNDRFSAERPEGSISTLTIQRTEQRDSAMYRCASSEYPEANYGYTFGSGTRLTVV.

The chain combines TRBV3-1 (or the pseudogene TRBV3-2) with TRBJ2-2; 8 bases match TRBD2. V lost 5 bases, J lost 2 bases, and 7 bases stayed unmatched. The CDR3 covers 16 residues. Looked up from germline, CDR1 is LGHDT and CDR2 is YNNKEL (reference sequence). This CDR3 reads CASSDPGLGNTGELFF. CDR3 nucleotides: TGTGCCAGCAGCGACCCGGGACTAGGCAACACCGGGGAGCTGTTTTTT.

The chain is built from TRBV19 and TRBJ2-4; 8 positions agree with TRBD1. The length of the CDR3 is 17 residues. The germline CDR1 and CDR2 sequences are LNHDA and SQIVND (reference sequence). V was pared by 1 base and J by 2 bases, with 7 bases of the junction left unmatched. CDR3 sequence: CASSIVEDRVPKNIQYF. The CDR3, as DNA: TGTGCCAGTAGTATAGTGGAGGACAGGGTCCCCAAAAACATTCAGTACTTC.

This clone was recorded once. The gene calls are TRBV5-6 and TRBJ2-3; 8 nucleotides line up with TRBD2. V dropped 2 bases and J dropped 0; count of bases not matched to a gene: 5. This CDR3 is built from 16 residues. From germline, CDR1 is SGHDT and CDR2 YYEEEE. DNA for the CDR3: TGTGCCAGCAGCTTAACTAGCGGATCTAGCACAGATACGCAGTATTTT. Protein product: CASSLTSGSSTDTQYF.

The chain recombines TRBV9 with TRBJ2-3, with a possible D match to TRBD2 (6 bases). CDR1 SGDLS and CDR2 YYNGEE come from the germline V gene. The CDR3 runs to 17 residues. Deletions cut 0 bases from V and 0 bases from J, with 14 bases between. CDR3 residues: CASSVGMVAASTDTQYF. In nucleotides, the CDR3 is TGTGCCAGCAGCGTAGGGATGGTAGCGGCCAGCACAGATACGCAGTATTTT.